The 30 T cell receptor beta chains presented below share a single source sample, sequenced in a study of response to subunit inactivated influenza vaccine. TCRdb re-called the RT-PCR reads with MiXCR, one entry per CDR3 protein. The sample has 860,000 or so distinct CDR3 sequences; 21% are singletons. This specimen consisted of PBMCs from blood, obtained less than 6 days after vaccination. These receptors were obtained from a man in his forties or fifties who received an inactivated influenza vaccine.

The rearrangement joins TRBV7-8 to TRBJ2-3; TRBD2 aligns across 8 bases. CDR3 length equals 16 residues. Germline V gene sequence: CDR1 SGHVS, CDR2 FQNEAQ. V dropped 3 bases and J dropped 2; count of bases not matched to a gene: 7. The CDR3 DNA sequence: TGTGCCAGCAGCTTGAGTAGCGGGGTGTACACAGATACGCAGTATTTT. This gives the protein CASSLSSGVYTDTQYF. The variable domain in full, with the rest retrieved from reference TRBV7-8 and TRBJ2-3, is GAGVSQSPRYKVAKRGQDVALRCDPISGHVSLFWYQQALGQGPEFLTYFQNEAQLDKSGLPSDRFFAERPEGSVSTLKIQRTQQEDSAVYLCASSLSSGVYTDTQYFGPGTRLTVL.

This chain uses TRBV20-1 with TRBJ2-3, with 11 bases fitting TRBD2. Germline CDR1 DFQATT, CDR2 SNEGSKA (reference sequence). Losses at the gene ends were 6 bases for V and 3 bases for J; bases not matched to a gene: 14. CDR3 length: 17 residues. In nucleotides, the CDR3 is TGCAGTGCAACCGGGACTAGCGGAGCCCTTGCTACAGATACGCAGTATTTT. Amino acid sequence: CSATGTSGALATDTQYF.

The chain combines TRBV5-1 with TRBJ2-2; 7 bases match TRBD1. Trimming cost V 0 bases and J 1 base; bases outside gene matches: 3. The CDR3 length is 16 residues. Germline loops: CDR1 SGHRS, CDR2 YFSETQ. The CDR3 bases are TGCGCCAGCAGCTTGGTTTGGACAGGGAACACCGGGGAGCTGTTTTTT. Its translation is CASSLVWTGNTGELFF.

The genes are TRBV5-4 and TRBJ2-4; weak D call: TRBD1 (5 bases). The V end lost 0 bases, the J end lost 3 bases, and 10 bases lay between the germline ends. The CDR3 totals 15 residues. Looked up from germline, CDR1 is SGHNT and CDR2 is YYREEE (reference sequence). The CDR3 protein is CASSLAQGGKNIQYF. CDR3 in DNA: TGTGCCAGCAGCTTGGCTCAGGGTGGCAAAAACATTCAGTACTTC.

The J gene is TRBJ2-5, the V gene TRBV27; TRBD2 agrees at 7 bases. There are 15 residues in the CDR3. With 2 bases clipped from V and 2 bases from J, the junction kept 5 bases outside the gene matches. Germline V gene lookup returns CDR1 MNHEY and CDR2 SMNVEV (reference sequence). CDR3 sequence: CASSLLGGSQETQYF. In DNA, the CDR3 is TGTGCCAGCAGTTTACTCGGGGGGTCACAAGAGACCCAGTACTTC.

On this clonotype itself: A much larger clone is a single base away; this may be a read error. This CDR3 is missing its conserved last phenylalanine or tryptophan, likely due to a read error. The rearrangement links TRBV4-2 to TRBJ2-7; tentatively, D is TRBD1 (5 bases). V lost 6 bases, J lost 5 bases, and 8 bases lay in between. From germline, CDR1 is LGHNA and CDR2 YNFKEQ. CDR3 length equals 11 residues. CDR3 protein: CASREGDEQYL. CDR3 bases: TGTGCCAGCAGGGAAGGGGACGAGCAGTACTTA.

The chain uses TRBV18 and TRBJ2-2; 9 nucleotides agree with TRBD2. Germline-derived CDR1 and CDR2 are KGHSH and LQKENI. Germline trimming cut 3 bases from V and 3 bases from J; bases unmatched to any gene: 5. The CDR3 is made up of 16 amino acids. DNA of the CDR3: TGTGCCAGCTCACCCTTGACTAGCGGATACACCGGGGAGCTGTTTTTT. It encodes CASSPLTSGYTGELFF.

The sample holds a few counts of this clonotype. The gene calls are TRBV7-2 and TRBJ2-4; D could derive from TRBD1 or TRBD2 (6 bases each). From germline, CDR1 is SGHTA and CDR2 FQGNSA. V was trimmed by 4 bases and J by 8 bases, leaving 12 bases between them. The CDR3 totals 13 residues. Here the CDR3 DNA reads TGTGCCAGCAGCTGGTACAGGGAGGACATTCAGTACTTC. Amino acids: CASSWYREDIQYF.

The chain has TRBV12-3 or TRBV12-4 and TRBJ2-5; maybe TRBD2 (5 bases). V was trimmed by 4 bases and J by 7 bases, leaving 13 bases between them. This CDR3 is built from 13 residues. The CDR3 protein is CASSSGMGWTQYF. In DNA form, the CDR3 reads TGTGCCAGCAGTTCCGGGATGGGTTGGACCCAGTACTTC.

The J gene is TRBJ2-1, the V gene TRBV5-1; D gene uncertain. The CDR3 runs to 11 residues. V shed 4 bases and J shed 10 bases, with 9 bases lying between them. CDR1 and CDR2 from the germline V gene are SGHRS and YFSETQ. Here the CDR3 reads CASSREQEQFF. CDR3 bases: TGCGCCAGCAGCCGAGAACAGGAGCAGTTCTTC.

The CDR3 reads CASSLPGPNYGYTF. CDR3 nucleotides: TGTGCCAGCAGTTTGCCGGGACCAAACTATGGCTACACCTTC. This chain connects TRBV12-3 or TRBV12-4 to TRBJ1-2; D is possibly TRBD1 (5 bases). The CDR3 covers 14 residues. The ends were cut back, 3 bases at V and 2 bases at J, with 10 bases in the middle.

J is TRBJ2-1 and V is TRBV4-3; TRBD1 matches at 9 bases. Per germline, CDR1 LGHNA and CDR2 YSLEER. The ends lost 2 bases at V and 3 bases at J; junction bases unmatched: 2. This CDR3 has 15 amino acids. The CDR3 reads CASSQNRGHYNEQFF. The CDR3 DNA sequence: TGCGCCAGCAGCCAAAACAGGGGGCACTACAATGAGCAGTTCTTC.

This clonotype has just a few counts. The chain carries TRBV18 and TRBJ2-3, with a tentative D call TRBD2 (6 bases). This CDR3 comprises 14 residues. In germline, CDR1 is KGHSH, CDR2 LQKENI. Trimming stripped 8 bases from V and 2 bases from J, with 14 bases between. The CDR3 DNA sequence: TGTGCCAGCACTCGGGACTCGAACACAGATACGCAGTATTTT. Translated, it gives CASTRDSNTDTQYF. Using reference TRBV18 and TRBJ2-3 for the parts outside the CDR3, the full variable domain is NAGVMQNPRHLVRRRGQEARLRCSPMKGHSHVYWYRQLPEEGLKFMVYLQKENIIDESGMPKERFSAEFPKEGPSILRIQQVVRGDSAAYFCASTRDSNTDTQYFGPGTRLTVL.

This clonotype was seen only a few times. The gene calls are TRBV28 and TRBJ1-4; D is unclear. V lost 1 base, J lost 7 bases, and 10 bases lay in between. The length of the CDR3 is 14 residues. From germline, CDR1 is MDHEN and CDR2 SYDVKM. The CDR3: CASSLSGLGEKLFF. Here the CDR3 DNA reads TGTGCCAGCAGTTTATCGGGCTTGGGTGAAAAACTGTTTTTT. The whole variable domain, filled in from reference TRBV28 and TRBJ1-4, reads DVKVTQSSRYLVKRTGEKVFLECVQDMDHENMFWYRQDPGLGLRLIYFSYDVKMKEKGDIPEGYSVSREKKERFSLILESASTNQTSMYLCASSLSGLGEKLFFGSGTQLSVL.

This clonotype was detected only a few times. CDR3 residues: CASSLGDRGVTGELFF. The CDR3 DNA follows: TGTGCCAGCAGCTTGGGCGACAGGGGAGTCACCGGGGAGCTGTTTTTT. The chain joins TRBV7-8 to TRBJ2-2; 8 positions agree with TRBD1. Germline CDR1 reads SGHVS; CDR2 reads FQNEAQ. This CDR3 is 16 amino acids long. The junction had 7 bases not matched to a gene; V was cut back by 3 bases and J by 4 bases.

The V and J genes are TRBV3-1 and TRBJ2-5, with D hard to call. The CDR3 runs to 13 residues. Germline CDR1 is LGHDT and CDR2 is YNNKEL (reference sequence). Between the trimmed V and J ends, which lost 1 base and 2 bases, there was a span of 5 bases. This CDR3 is CASSQVAQETQYF. For the CDR3, the DNA is TGTGCCAGCAGCCAAGTAGCTCAAGAGACCCAGTACTTC.

V is TRBV2 and J is TRBJ2-2, with a tentative D call TRBD1 (6 bases). The CDR3 is 15 residues long. The germline V gene encodes CDR1 SNHLY and CDR2 FYNNEI. V lost 10 bases, J lost 1 base, and 16 bases lay in between. The CDR3 region has the DNA TGTGCCATTATGGCGGCAGGGGAGAACACCGGGGAGCTGTTTTTT. This sequence encodes CAIMAAGENTGELFF.

The chain joins TRBV3-1 to TRBJ2-7; 11 nucleotides line up with TRBD2. Germline values: CDR1 LGHDT, CDR2 YNNKEL (reference sequence). CDR3 length: 15 residues. V lost 3 bases, J lost 4 bases, and 5 bases stayed unmatched. DNA of the CDR3: TGTGCCAGCAGCCATGCTGGACTAGCGGGTTACGAGCAGTACTTC. This sequence encodes CASSHAGLAGYEQYF.

This clonotype has only one observation. This chain uses TRBV7-2 with TRBJ2-3; D unclear. V gave up 5 bases and J gave up 2 bases, with 11 bases separating them. The germline V gene has CDR1 SGHTA and CDR2 FQGNSA. The CDR3 contains 14 residues. CDR3 region: CASSAGPLTDTQYF. The CDR3 bases are TGTGCCAGCAGCGCAGGACCGCTCACAGATACGCAGTATTTT. The variable domain in full, completed from reference TRBV7-2 and TRBJ2-3, reads GAGVSQSPSNKVTEKGKDVELRCDPISGHTALYWYRQSLGQGLEFLIYFQGNSAPDKSGLPSDRFSAERTGGSVSTLTIQRTQQEDSAVYLCASSAGPLTDTQYFGPGTRLTVL.

The V and J genes are TRBV6-5 and TRBJ2-1; TRBD1 is a possible D gene (5 bases). V dropped 2 bases and J dropped 5 bases, with 13 bases sitting between them. This CDR3 spans 15 amino acids. Germline V gene data show CDR1 as MNHEY and CDR2 as SVGAGI. The CDR3 protein is CASSYGRVVDNEQFF. The CDR3, as DNA: TGTGCCAGCAGTTACGGCAGGGTGGTTGACAATGAGCAGTTCTTC.

This clonotype occurred a few times. This chain uses TRBV7-2 with TRBJ2-5; 11 bases line up with TRBD2. V trimming: 5 bases; J trimming: 4 bases; junction bases outside the gene matches: 9. The CDR3 runs 16 residues. The V gene's germline CDR1 is SGHTA and CDR2 FQGNSA. CDR3 nucleotides: TGTGCCAGCAGCACCCGTTTTGGACTAGCGGGAGAGACCCAGTACTTC. It translates to CASSTRFGLAGETQYF.

This clonotype was seen a handful of times. The V gene is TRBV5-1, the J gene TRBJ2-7; 10 positions agree with TRBD2. Germline assignment: CDR1 SGHRS and CDR2 YFSETQ. The V gene end was trimmed by 6 bases and the J gene end by 7 bases; junction bases not matched to a gene: 10. CDR3 length: 14 amino acids. CDR3 DNA: TGCGCCAGCACGATCGGACTAGCGGAAAAAGAGCAGTACTTC. This gives the protein CASTIGLAEKEQYF.

The chain is built from TRBV4-2 and TRBJ1-1; possible D gene TRBD1, 6 bases. This CDR3 contains 15 residues. V was pared by 0 bases and J by 1 base, with 9 bases between. Germline loops: CDR1 LGHNA, CDR2 YNFKEQ. The CDR3 loop is CASSQDGGANTEAFF. The CDR3 DNA reads TGTGCCAGCAGCCAAGATGGGGGGGCGAACACTGAAGCTTTCTTT.

This chain connects TRBV5-8 to TRBJ2-5; 8 nucleotides line up with TRBD2. V lost 4 bases, J lost 3 bases, and 8 bases stayed unmatched. Germline CDR1 is SGHTS and CDR2 is YDEGEE. The CDR3 extends over 15 amino acids. The CDR3 nucleotides are TGTGCCAGCAGCAAAGGTCGGGGACTAGAAGAGACCCAGTACTTC. It yields the protein CASSKGRGLEETQYF. The full variable domain, with the rest looked up from reference TRBV5-8 and TRBJ2-5, is EAGVTQSPTHLIKTRGQQATLRCSPISGHTSVYWYQQALGLGLQFLLWYDEGEERNRGNFPPRFSGRQFPNYSSELNVNALELEDSALYLCASSKGRGLEETQYFGPGTRLLVL.

This chain connects TRBV6-2 or TRBV6-3 to TRBJ1-2, with D maybe TRBD1 (6 bases). V lost 4 bases to trimming and J lost 7 bases, with 16 bases between them. This CDR3 is built from 14 residues. Germline V gives CDR1 MNHEY, CDR2 SVGEGT. CDR3 region: CASSFQQGVGGYTF. The CDR3 region has the DNA TGTGCCAGCAGTTTCCAACAGGGAGTAGGTGGCTACACCTTC.

This clonotype was seen ten or more times. This chain joins TRBV20-1 and TRBJ2-5; D not resolved. Germline CDR1 is DFQATT and CDR2 is SNEGSKA (reference sequence). V lost 2 bases and J lost 4, with 8 bases in between. This CDR3 has 12 amino acids. The DNA of the CDR3 is TGCAGTGCTAGAATTGGCGTAGAGACCCAGTACTTC. It translates to CSARIGVETQYF.

In its sample, this clonotype was seen a few times. The J gene is TRBJ2-7, the V gene TRBV6-5, with D perhaps assigned TRBD1 or TRBD2 (6 bases each). The CDR3 sequence is 14 residues long. Germline V CDR1 and CDR2: MNHEY, SVGAGI. V was shortened by 2 bases and J by 8 bases, with 16 bases between the two germline ends. CDR3 bases: TGTGCCAGCAGTTACGACTTTGGAGGGGGGAAGCAGTACTTC. It encodes CASSYDFGGGKQYF.

As DNA, the CDR3 is TGCGCCAGCAGCCAAGACAAGGGAAAAAACATTCAGTACTTC. Its translation is CASSQDKGKNIQYF. V gene TRBV4-3 combines with J gene TRBJ2-4; D is undetermined. Trimming removed 0 bases from V and 4 bases from J, with 7 bases in between. The CDR3 consists of 14 residues. Germline CDR1 reads LGHNA; CDR2 reads YSLEER.

The V gene is TRBV7-6, the J gene TRBJ2-7; possible D gene TRBD2, 5 bases. The CDR3 runs to 15 residues. Trimming stripped 5 bases from V and 0 bases from J, with 14 bases between. The germline CDR1 and CDR2 sequences are SGHVS and FNYEAQ. The CDR3, as DNA: TGTGCCAGCAGCATGGACTCCCTGAGCTCCTACGAGCAGTACTTC. Translating it yields CASSMDSLSSYEQYF.

The rearrangement links TRBV9 to TRBJ2-3; the D is unclear. CDR3 length: 14 residues. From germline, CDR1 is SGDLS and CDR2 YYNGEE. Trimming removed 0 bases at V and 3 bases at J, with 8 bases between. CDR3: CASSVDGATDTQYF. CDR3 DNA: TGTGCCAGCAGCGTAGATGGAGCTACAGATACGCAGTATTTT.